The 27 T cell receptor beta chains presented below share a single source sample, sequenced in a study of tumor-infiltrating lymphocytes in primary liver carcinoma. It was from around 20-30 mg of unsorted bulk tissue that RNA and DNA were co-extracted. The template, roughly 550 ng total RNA, yielded TCR beta cDNA made with a constant-region primer. Three rounds of nested multiplex PCR with slightly modified ARM-PCR produced TCR beta libraries. Rounds one and two of PCR, each of 10 cycles, were primed with TRBV1-TRBV30 forward primers and a C-beta reverse primer. TCRdb reprocessed the multiplex PCR reads with MiXCR, giving one entry per CDR3 protein. The table shows 100,000 or so distinct CDR3 sequences, with over 55% occurring only once. The specimen sequenced was liver tumor tissue from sampling region 5. This sample's subset: tumor region T5, tumor centre. The receptor set was obtained from a woman aged 55-70 years with primary liver carcinoma and hepatitis B virus infection.

Regarding this clonotype: This may stem from a read error, because a much larger clone lies one nucleotide away. As the CDR3 is not closed by the conserved phenylalanine or tryptophan, this likely results from a read error. The chain carries TRBV5-1 and TRBJ2-1, with a possible D match to TRBD2 (5 bases). Germline V gene lookup returns CDR1 SGHRS and CDR2 YFSETQ. CDR3 length: 14 amino acids. V dropped 2 bases and J dropped 2 bases, with 8 bases sitting between them. This CDR3 reads CASSFEAAYNEQFL. In nucleotides, the CDR3 is TGCGCCAGCAGCTTTGAAGCGGCCTACAATGAGCAGTTCCTC.

Remarks on this clonotype: One base away lies a much larger clone, so this may be a sequencing read error. The chain couples TRBV12-3 or TRBV12-4 to TRBJ1-5, with D tentatively TRBD1 (6 bases). CDR3 length equals 15 residues. The CDR3 sequence is CASSLRGASSQPQHF. The DNA for the CDR3 is TGTGCCAGCAGTTTGCGGGGGGCAAGCAGTCAGCCCCAGCATTTT.

The table lists this clonotype with many counts. V is TRBV5-8 and J is TRBJ2-5; D call uncertain. The CDR3 runs to 13 residues. Germline V lookup: CDR1 SGHTS, CDR2 YDEGEE. V lost 3 bases and J lost 5, with 11 bases in between. The CDR3 region has the DNA TGTGCCAGCAGCTCTTCAGCCGGGGAGACCCAGTACTTC. Translation gives CASSSSAGETQYF.

V is TRBV29-1 and J is TRBJ2-4; D may correspond to TRBD1 or TRBD2 (5 bases each). Looked up from germline, CDR1 is SQVTM and CDR2 is ANQGSEA. The CDR3 sequence is 13 residues long. DNA for the CDR3: TGCACTGTTGAACACGGGGCCCGAAACATTCAGTACTTC. It encodes CTVEHGARNIQYF.

This clonotype was observed a handful of times. Germline and junction disagree at one end, which may indicate a read error. The chain has TRBV5-6 and TRBJ2-7; possibly TRBD2 for D (6 bases). The CDR3 covers 19 residues. Germline V gene data show CDR1 as SGHDT and CDR2 as YYEEEE. This CDR3 reads CTSSTLVSSGSGLRYEQYF. The CDR3 coding sequence is TGTACCAGCAGCACTCTGGTCTCGTCCGGCTCGGGACTCCGCTATGAGCAGTACTTC.

As concerns this clonotype: At one end the junction does not follow the germline gene, possibly because of a read error. The chain couples TRBV11-3 to TRBJ2-1; D remains unclear. The length of the CDR3 is 13 residues. Germline values: CDR1 SGHNT, CDR2 YENEEA. The CDR3 DNA reads as TGTGCCAGTAGCTTAGATAGCATCGGTGAGCAGTTCTTC. Amino acid sequence: CASSLDSIGEQFF.

This clonotype has only a few counts. One junction end disagrees with the germline gene, perhaps due to a read error. The J gene is TRBJ2-1, the V gene TRBV11-2; a weak D match, TRBD2 (6 bases). This CDR3 is built from 17 residues. From germline, CDR1 is SGHAT and CDR2 FQNNGV. The CDR3 DNA reads TGTGCCAGCAGCAGGAGACCAGCTGGAGGGCCGGGGGATGAGCAATTCTTC. Translation: CASSRRPAGGPGDEQFF. The full variable domain, in which reference TRBV11-2 and TRBJ2-1 provide the parts outside the CDR3, is EAGVAQSPRYKIIEKRQSVAFWCNPISGHATLYWYQQILGQGPKLLIQFQNNGVVDDSQLPKDRFSAERLKGVDSTLKIQPAKLEDSAVYLCASSRRPAGGPGDEQFFGPGTRLTVL.

This clonotype appeared many times. The rearrangement joins TRBV5-1 to TRBJ1-2; no clear D gene. Trimming stripped 1 base from V and 2 bases from J, with 12 bases between. CDR1 and CDR2 (germline): SGHRS, YFSETQ. The CDR3 sequence is 15 residues long. In DNA form, the CDR3 reads TGCGCCAGCAGCTTGCGGACCTCCTCGAACTATGGCTACACCTTC. It specifies CASSLRTSSNYGYTF.

Concerning this clonotype: It is likely a read error, because the conserved phenylalanine at the end of the CDR3 is missing. The chain joins TRBV30 to TRBJ1-2; D ambiguous. CDR3 size: 14 residues. Germline CDR1 GTSNPN, CDR2 SVGIG (reference sequence). The V gene lost 2 bases and the J gene lost 4 bases, with 14 bases spanning the gap. This CDR3 is CAWSLGSSFYGYTL. The CDR3 region has the DNA TGTGCCTGGAGTCTTGGGAGCAGCTTCTATGGCTACACCCTC.

Comment on this clonotype: Compared with germline, one end of the junction differs, possibly owing to a read error. This chain uses TRBV11-2 with TRBJ2-3, with D uncertain. This CDR3 spans 13 amino acids. Per germline, CDR1 SGHAT and CDR2 FQNNGV. The CDR3 reads CASSLNTWDMQYF. As DNA, the CDR3 is TGTGCCAGCAGCTTAAATACATGGGATATGCAGTATTTT.

The genes are TRBV11-2 and TRBJ1-2, with D unclear. The V and J ends lost 0 bases and 12 bases respectively, with 14 bases between them. The length of the CDR3 is 13 residues. The germline CDR1 and CDR2 sequences are SGHAT and FQNNGV. CDR3 region: CASSLDRDYDNTF. The CDR3 region has the DNA TGTGCCAGCAGCTTAGACAGAGACTATGACAACACCTTC.

This chain joins TRBV7-3 and TRBJ1-1; D unclear. The V end lost 10 bases, the J end lost 2 bases, and 17 bases lay between the germline ends. The CDR3 is 14 amino acids. Germline V gene lookup returns CDR1 SGHTA and CDR2 FQGTGA. CDR3 sequence: CANGPGPTNTEAFF. Here the CDR3 DNA reads TGTGCCAACGGTCCTGGCCCAACCAACACTGAAGCTTTCTTT. Combining the CDR3 with reference TRBV7-3 and TRBJ1-1 gives the whole variable domain GAGVSQTPSNKVTEKGKYVELRCDPISGHTALYWYRQSLGQGPEFLIYFQGTGAADDSGLPNDRFFAVRPEGSVSTLKIQRTERGDSAVYLCANGPGPTNTEAFFGQGTRLTVV.

Remarks on this clonotype: No conserved phenylalanine or tryptophan is present at the end of the CDR3, so a read error is the likely explanation. The chain uses TRBV7-9 and TRBJ2-1, with D tentatively TRBD1 or TRBD2 (6 bases each). CDR3 length: 13 residues. Trimming took off 5 bases at V and 2 bases at J, with 7 bases between the two ends. The germline gives CDR1 SEHNR, CDR2 FQNEAQ (reference sequence). The CDR3 spells CASSRGPYNEQFS. CDR3 DNA: TGTGCCAGCAGCCGGGGGCCCTACAATGAGCAGTTCTCC.

This clonotype was recorded many times. The chain carries TRBV6-6 and TRBJ2-1; TRBD1 might be the D (5 bases). Germline CDR1 reads MNHNY; CDR2 reads SVGAGI (reference sequence). The CDR3 contains 16 residues. V lost 0 bases and J lost 0, with 9 bases in between. CDR3 residues: CASSYSGRSSYNEQFF. The CDR3 bases are TGTGCCAGCAGTTACTCGGGGCGGAGCTCCTACAATGAGCAGTTCTTC.

This clonotype was counted once. One end of the junction is discordant with germline, which a read error may explain. The J gene is TRBJ2-6, the V gene TRBV29-1; TRBD1 matches at 11 bases. The CDR3 length is 16 residues. Germline assignment: CDR1 SQVTM and CDR2 ANQGSEA. CDR3 nucleotides: TGCAGCGCCGGGACAGGGGGTGTTACTGTGGCCTACGTCCTGGCTTTT. It is translated as CSAGTGGVTVAYVLAF. Together with reference TRBV29-1 and TRBJ2-6, the CDR3 gives the full variable domain: SAVISQKPSRDICQRGTSLTIQCQVDSQVTMMFWYRQQPGQSLTLIATANQGSEATYESGFVIDKFPISRPNLTFSTLTVSNMSPEDSSIYLCSAGTGGVTVAYVLAFGAGSRLTVL.

Remarks on this clonotype: The conserved phenylalanine or tryptophan normally closing the CDR3 is absent here, so this likely arose from a read error. It is unclear where the CDR3 begins or ends on the DNA, so no DNA is shown, and the CDR3 is as TCRdb lists it. The chain recombines TRBV21-1 with TRBJ2-7; TRBD2, the D gene given by the table, was not confirmed from the DNA. TRBV21-1 is reported as a pseudogene. The CDR3 sequence runs 17 residues, both termini included. The CDR3: CASSKGGLAFLSYEQYL.

The chain couples TRBV12-3 or TRBV12-4 to TRBJ2-7; 9 nucleotides agree with TRBD1. The CDR3 covers 15 residues. V shed 3 bases and J 4 bases; nucleotides not matched to a gene: 7. CDR3 coding DNA: TGTGCCAGCAGTTTTCCCGGGACAGGGCGATACGAGCAGTACTTC. Protein: CASSFPGTGRYEQYF.

Turning to this clonotype: One end of the junction is discordant with germline, which a read error may explain. The CDR3 region is CACSLVVQSSYNEQFF. The CDR3 coding sequence is TGTGCCTGCAGCTTAGTCGTCCAAAGCTCCTATAATGAGCAGTTCTTC. The chain joins TRBV11-1 to TRBJ2-1; D not resolved. CDR3 length equals 16 residues. Germline-derived CDR1 and CDR2 are SGHAT and FQDESV (reference sequence).

Notes on this clonotype: Germline and junction disagree at one end, which may indicate a read error. This chain joins TRBV11-1 and TRBJ2-4; 13 bases are shared with TRBD2. Per germline, CDR1 SGHAT and CDR2 FQDESV (reference sequence). This CDR3 is 17 amino acids long. CDR3 nucleotides: TGTGTCAGCAGCTTTCCCGGGACTAGCGGGACCAAAAACATTGAGTACTTC. Its protein is CVSSFPGTSGTKNIEYF.

Comment on this clonotype: The junction does not match germline at one end; this may be a read error. The chain combines TRBV6-4 with TRBJ2-3; TRBD2 aligns across 7 bases. The germline gives CDR1 MRHNA, CDR2 SNTAGT. The CDR3 has 18 amino acids. The CDR3, as DNA: TGTACCAGCAGTGACTCGCTATCCGGACTAGTGTCTGTAGATACGCAGTATTTT. Translating it yields CTSSDSLSGLVSVDTQYF.

As for this clonotype: A junction boundary mismatches the germline segment, possibly from a read error. This sequence joins TRBV11-2 and TRBJ1-1; no clear D. The length of the CDR3 is 13 residues. Germline V gene data show CDR1 as SGHAT and CDR2 as FQNNGV. The CDR3 sequence: CASSSERSSEAFF. The CDR3 DNA is TGTGCCAGTAGCTCAGAGAGGTCTTCCGAAGCTTTCTTT.

This chain connects TRBV12-3 or TRBV12-4 to TRBJ2-1; tentatively, D is TRBD2 (6 bases). V was pared by 5 bases and J by 10 bases, with 21 bases between. The CDR3 is made up of 15 amino acids. The CDR3 sequence is CASSDPELAVNEQFF. The CDR3, as DNA: TGTGCCAGCAGTGACCCTGAACTAGCAGTAAACGAGCAGTTCTTC.

This rearrangement joins TRBV11-2 to TRBJ1-4; possibly TRBD1 for D (5 bases). V was trimmed by 6 bases and J by 10 bases, leaving 15 bases between them. The CDR3 contains 13 residues. Germline V gene sequence: CDR1 SGHAT, CDR2 FQNNGV. The CDR3 reads CASRERDHGKLFF. In DNA, the CDR3 is TGTGCCAGCAGGGAGAGGGACCATGGAAAACTGTTTTTT.

Note on this clonotype: One junction end disagrees with the germline gene, perhaps due to a read error. V is TRBV10-2 and J is TRBJ2-1, with D possibly being TRBD2 (6 bases). Germline CDR1 WSHSY, CDR2 SAAADI. The CDR3 runs 19 residues. CDR3 region: CASSEHRDPRGSSYNDQIF. The CDR3 bases are TGCGCCAGCAGTGAGCACCGAGACCCGCGGGGTAGCTCCTACAATGATCAGATCTTC.

At least ten counts were recorded for this clonotype. Germline and junction disagree at one end, which may indicate a read error. The J gene is TRBJ2-7, the V gene TRBV10-2; 8 bases agree with TRBD1. The germline CDR1 and CDR2 sequences are WSHSY and SAAADI. The CDR3 has 13 amino acids. CDR3 bases: TGCGCCAGCAGTGAGGTGACAGGGGTCGGGCCAAACTTC. Encoded protein: CASSEVTGVGPNF.

The V and J genes are TRBV10-3 and TRBJ2-7; 8 positions match TRBD1. J lost 3 bases, V lost 9 bases, and 13 bases had no gene match. This CDR3 contains 15 residues. Germline V gene sequence: CDR1 ENHRY, CDR2 SYGVKD. The CDR3 reads CAINPGETGDYEQYF. Here the CDR3 DNA reads TGTGCCATTAACCCTGGGGAGACAGGGGACTACGAGCAGTACTTC.

Comment on this clonotype: A single base separates this from a much larger clone, so it may be a read error. The chain combines TRBV24-1 with TRBJ2-1; unclear D gene. Per the germline V gene, CDR1 is KGHDR and CDR2 is SFDVKD. The CDR3 is made up of 16 amino acids. V lost 3 bases and J 1 base, leaving 12 bases between the germline ends. Here the CDR3 reads CATSDLGRSSYNEQFF. Here the CDR3 DNA reads TGTGCCACCAGTGATCTCGGCAGAAGTTCCTACAATGAGCAGTTCTTC.